Each of the 28 T cell receptor beta chains below was sequenced from the same sample in a study of shared clonotypes between healthy human individuals. Using immunoSEQ multiplex PCR, the repertoire was profiled, and TCRdb retains in-frame clones only, with some absent. This table has 2 million to 2.5 million clones, approximately 93% appearing once. Material: naive CD4+ T cells from PBMCs. The subset was: CD45RA+ positively selected. These receptors came from a man younger than 30 in good health. Some clones in this sample may be carry-over from other donors' samples.

This chain links TRBV6-5 with TRBJ2-2; D call uncertain. The germline V gene has CDR1 MNHEY and CDR2 SVGAGI. Trimming took 1 base from V and 7 from J, leaving 4 bases between them. There are 12 residues in the CDR3. CDR3 DNA: TGTGCCAGCAGTTACTTGGACGGGGAGCTGTTTTTT. This sequence encodes CASSYLDGELFF.

V gene TRBV29-1 combines with J gene TRBJ2-1; 8 bases agree with TRBD2. Looked up from germline, CDR1 is SQVTM and CDR2 is ANQGSEA. With V trimmed by 7 bases and J by 1 base, 15 bases remained unmatched. The CDR3 totals 17 residues. CDR3 region: CSGRLASVTASYNEQFF. In DNA, the CDR3 is TGCAGCGGTAGACTAGCGAGTGTGACTGCGTCCTACAATGAGCAGTTCTTC.

The V call is TRBV28, the J call TRBJ2-3, with D perhaps assigned TRBD1 or TRBD2 (5 bases each). The CDR3 consists of 16 residues. Trimming shortened V by 4 bases and J by 2 bases, and 16 bases separated the two germline ends. Germline V CDR1 and CDR2: MDHEN, SYDVKM. The CDR3 loop is CASSSFRVGPTDTQYF. The CDR3 nucleotides are TGTGCCAGCAGTTCGTTCAGGGTGGGACCCACAGATACGCAGTATTTT.

The rearrangement uses TRBV7-2 and TRBJ1-2; D may be TRBD1 (5 bases). This CDR3 region has 14 residues. V was shortened by 5 bases and J by 3 bases, with 13 bases between the two germline ends. Germline assignment: CDR1 SGHTA and CDR2 FQGNSA. DNA for the CDR3: TGTGCCAGCAGCCTGGGACTTATAGACTATGGCTACACCTTC. This codes for CASSLGLIDYGYTF.

The chain is built from TRBV7-7 and TRBJ2-3; the match to TRBD2 covers 8 bases. The ends lost 3 bases at V and 3 bases at J; junction bases unmatched: 2. Germline CDR1 reads SSHAT; CDR2 reads FNYEAQ (reference sequence). The length of the CDR3 is 14 residues. The CDR3 is CASSLSGSTDTQYF. The CDR3 DNA follows: TGTGCCAGCAGCTTGAGCGGGAGTACAGATACGCAGTATTTT.

The rearrangement joins TRBV27 to TRBJ2-7, with 9 bases identical to TRBD1. Unmatched junction bases numbered 5, after V lost 8 bases and J lost 6 bases. Germline V gene data show CDR1 as MNHEY and CDR2 as SMNVEV (reference sequence). The CDR3 totals 12 residues. The CDR3: CASRDRAVEQYF. DNA of the CDR3: TGTGCCAGCCGGGACAGGGCCGTCGAGCAGTACTTC.

The chain employs TRBV13 and TRBJ1-1; perhaps TRBD1 as D (6 bases). Trimming took off 3 bases at V and 3 bases at J, with 11 bases between the two ends. Germline V gene lookup returns CDR1 PRHDT and CDR2 FYEKMQ (reference sequence). The CDR3 length is 14 residues. CDR3 protein: CASSLRQAYTEAFF. DNA for the CDR3: TGTGCCAGCAGCTTGAGACAGGCGTACACTGAAGCTTTCTTT.

This clone was found once. CDR3 sequence: CASSHSGTGGMVGYTF. CDR3 sequence (DNA): TGCGCCAGCAGCCATTCCGGGACAGGGGGTATGGTTGGCTACACCTTC. The V gene is TRBV4-3, the J gene TRBJ1-2; TRBD1 matches 11 bases. The CDR3 length is 16 residues. The germline V gene has CDR1 LGHNA and CDR2 YSLEER. The V and J ends lost 3 bases and 7 bases, in that order; junction bases with no gene match: 10.

The chain uses TRBV15 and TRBJ2-5, with 8 bases identical to TRBD2. This CDR3 is 16 amino acids long. V shed 4 bases and J 7 bases; nucleotides not matched to a gene: 14. Per the germline V gene, CDR1 is LNHNV and CDR2 is YYDKDF (reference sequence). CDR3 DNA: TGTGCCACCAGCACCCTCCCAGGAGCGGGAGAGAGGACCCAGTACTTC. It specifies CATSTLPGAGERTQYF.

J is TRBJ1-2 and V is TRBV25-1; TRBD1 matches 7 bases. The CDR3 covers 13 residues. Trimming at V came to 3 bases and at J to 4 bases, leaving 2 bases not matched to a gene. The V gene's germline CDR1 is MGHDK and CDR2 SYGVNS. In DNA form, the CDR3 reads TGTGCCAGCAGTGAGCGGGACAGCTATGGCTACACCTTC. It codes for CASSERDSYGYTF.

Only one count was recorded for this clone. V and J are TRBV28 and TRBJ1-1; 11 nucleotides align to TRBD1. The germline V gene encodes CDR1 MDHEN and CDR2 SYDVKM. With 6 bases clipped from V and 5 bases from J, the junction kept 14 bases outside the gene matches. The CDR3 consists of 17 residues. CDR3 in amino acids: CASRRKTTGTGGTEAFF. The CDR3 region has the DNA TGTGCCAGCAGGCGGAAGACCACCGGGACAGGGGGAACTGAAGCTTTCTTT.

V and J are TRBV30 and TRBJ2-1; possible D gene TRBD2, 5 bases. Germline V CDR1 and CDR2: GTSNPN, SVGIG (reference sequence). V was pared by 3 bases and J by 6 bases, with 12 bases between. The CDR3 contains 13 residues. The CDR3 DNA is TGTGCCTGGAGCCTAGGAAGCGGCAATGAGCAGTTCTTC. Amino acid sequence: CAWSLGSGNEQFF. The full variable domain, in which reference TRBV30 and TRBJ2-1 provide the parts outside the CDR3, is SQTIHQWPATLVQPVGSPLSLECTVEGTSNPNLYWYRQAAGRGLQLLFYSVGIGQISSEVPQNLSASRPQDRQFILSSKKLLLSDSGFYLCAWSLGSGNEQFFGPGTRLTVL.

V gene TRBV6-5 combines with J gene TRBJ2-1; 12 bases align to TRBD2. CDR1 is MNHEY and CDR2 is SVGAGI in the germline V gene. The CDR3 is 15 amino acids. V was clipped by 2 bases and J by 9 bases; unmatched bases: 5. The DNA for the CDR3 is TGTGCCAGCAGTTACCTAGCGGGAGGGCCGCGTGAGCAGTTCTTC. Its translation: CASSYLAGGPREQFF.

The rearrangement links TRBV30 to TRBJ2-7, with 13 positions matching TRBD2. After removal of 2 bases from V and 6 bases from J, the junction contained 4 bases not matched to a gene. CDR1 GTSNPN and CDR2 SVGIG come from the germline V gene (reference sequence). This CDR3 contains 14 residues. The DNA of the CDR3 is TGTGCCTGGAGTCGGACTAGCGGGAGTCTCGAGCAGTACTTC. Residues: CAWSRTSGSLEQYF.

The rearrangement joins TRBV4-3 to TRBJ2-1; 10 bases are a match to TRBD2. V dropped 7 bases and J dropped 10; count of bases not matched to a gene: 13. CDR1 and CDR2 (germline): LGHNA, YSLEER. This CDR3 is 15 amino acids long. The CDR3 sequence: CASKGGASGSGEQFF. In nucleotides, the CDR3 is TGCGCCAGCAAAGGGGGGGCTAGCGGGAGTGGAGAGCAGTTCTTC.

V gene TRBV5-1 combines with J gene TRBJ2-3; TRBD2 is a possible D gene (6 bases). This CDR3 is built from 15 residues. V lost 2 bases, J lost 3 bases, and 13 bases lay in between. Germline CDR1 and CDR2: SGHRS and YFSETQ. The CDR3 nucleotides read TGCGCCAGCAGCTTCCCGGAGGGCCAGACAGATACGCAGTATTTT. Its protein product is CASSFPEGQTDTQYF. The complete variable domain, with remaining parts taken from reference TRBV5-1 and TRBJ2-3, reads KAGVTQTPRYLIKTRGQQVTLSCSPISGHRSVSWYQQTPGQGLQFLFEYFSETQRNKGNFPGRFSGRQFSNSRSEMNVSTLELGDSALYLCASSFPEGQTDTQYFGPGTRLTVL.

V and J are TRBV10-1 and TRBJ2-1; no clear D gene. The CDR3 has 14 amino acids. V shed 3 bases and J shed 6 bases, with 12 bases lying between them. CDR1 is WNHNN and CDR2 is SYGVQD in the germline V gene (reference sequence). The CDR3 DNA sequence: TGCGCCAGCAGTGACCGTACGCTCGCCAATGAGCAGTTCTTC. Its protein product is CASSDRTLANEQFF.

A note on this clone: This CDR3 is also generated by other DNA sequences in the sample. V is TRBV5-4 and J is TRBJ1-2, with D tentatively TRBD1 (5 bases). Trimming stripped 0 bases from V and 8 bases from J, with 11 bases between. Germline V gives CDR1 SGHNT, CDR2 YYREEE (reference sequence). The CDR3 has 13 residues. The CDR3 DNA sequence: TGTGCCAGCAGCTTGGGGCAGGGAAGGGGCTACACCTTC. Its protein is CASSLGQGRGYTF.

The chain has TRBV28 and TRBJ2-7, with unresolved D. The CDR3 contains 13 residues. Germline values: CDR1 MDHEN, CDR2 SYDVKM. V was pared by 4 bases and J by 4 bases, with 11 bases between. The CDR3 DNA reads TGTGCCAGCAGTTACCCCCTGTTGTACGAGCAGTACTTC. It translates to CASSYPLLYEQYF.

This chain joins TRBV5-6 and TRBJ2-2; D might be TRBD2 (7 bases). The CDR3 spans 17 residues. Trimming cost V 4 bases and J 4 bases, with 20 bases left between them. The germline gives CDR1 SGHDT, CDR2 YYEEEE. This chain's CDR3 is CASSRTAGAAGTGELFF. CDR3 bases: TGTGCCAGCAGCCGAACGGCGGGGGCTGCGGGCACCGGGGAGCTGTTTTTT.

This clone was found once. This chain connects TRBV7-9 to TRBJ1-3, with 8 positions matching TRBD1. Germline CDR1 and CDR2: SEHNR and FQNEAQ (reference sequence). With V trimmed by 5 bases and J by 2 bases, 5 bases remained unmatched. The CDR3 has 15 amino acids. CDR3 sequence (DNA): TGTGCCAGCAGCATGACAGGGGAAGCTGGAAACACCATATATTTT. It yields the protein CASSMTGEAGNTIYF.

The chain employs TRBV9 and TRBJ2-2; TRBD2 aligns across 10 bases. Trimming cost V 0 bases and J 2 bases; bases outside gene matches: 4. Germline V gene lookup returns CDR1 SGDLS and CDR2 YYNGEE. CDR3 length equals 17 residues. The CDR3 protein is CASSVGTSGYNTGELFF. In DNA, the CDR3 is TGTGCCAGCAGCGTAGGGACTAGCGGATATAACACCGGGGAGCTGTTTTTT.

The CDR3 sequence is CASSLHRPYGYTF. CDR3 nucleotides: TGTGCCAGCAGCCTACACAGACCCTATGGCTACACCTTC. The gene calls are TRBV6-1 and TRBJ1-2, with D uncertain. The CDR3 is 13 amino acids. Trimming took 6 bases from V and 4 from J, leaving 12 bases between them. Germline CDR1 and CDR2: MNHNS and SASEGT.

This clone was seen only once. The rearrangement joins TRBV2 to TRBJ2-1, with D tentatively TRBD1 (6 bases). Trimming left V 4 bases short and J 3 bases short, with 10 bases between. The CDR3 consists of 14 residues. The V gene's germline CDR1 is SNHLY and CDR2 FYNNEI. CDR3 loop: CASSVRGRYNEQFF. DNA of the CDR3: TGTGCCAGCAGTGTCAGGGGTCGCTACAATGAGCAGTTCTTC.

Worth noting for this clone: Germline and junction disagree at one end, which may indicate a read error. The chain combines TRBV5-1 with TRBJ1-1; D not resolved. Germline CDR1 is SGHRS and CDR2 is YFSETQ. The CDR3 extends over 16 amino acids. The CDR3 bases are TGCGCCAGCAGTTTGGAGAGTCTGGGTGGTCGAACTGAAGCTTTCTTT. This codes for CASSLESLGGRTEAFF.

Remarks on this clone: The same CDR3 also results from other DNA sequences found in this sample. The CDR3 loop reads CSAHSTDTQYF. CDR3 bases: TGCAGTGCCCACAGCACAGATACGCAGTATTTT. V is TRBV20-1 and J is TRBJ2-3; D is ambiguous. Germline-derived CDR1 and CDR2 are DFQATT and SNEGSKA (reference sequence). The length of the CDR3 is 11 residues. V dropped 6 bases and J dropped 0 bases, with 4 bases sitting between them.

The chain joins TRBV5-1 to TRBJ1-3; D perhaps matches TRBD1 (5 bases). This CDR3 region has 15 residues. The germline V gene has CDR1 SGHRS and CDR2 YFSETQ. Trimming pared 0 bases from V and 6 bases from J, leaving 13 bases between. CDR3 amino acids: CASSLGQGGANTIYF. The CDR3 DNA sequence: TGCGCCAGCAGCTTGGGGCAGGGAGGCGCAAACACCATATATTTT.

The chain employs TRBV30 and TRBJ1-5; perhaps TRBD1 as D (5 bases). V lost 3 bases to trimming and J lost 0 bases, with 15 bases between them. CDR1 is GTSNPN, CDR2 SVGIG, per germline (reference sequence). CDR3 size: 16 residues. This chain's CDR3 is CAWSTKGPNSNQPQHF. The CDR3 nucleotides are TGTGCCTGGAGCACTAAGGGACCGAATAGCAATCAGCCCCAGCATTTT. Combining the CDR3 with reference TRBV30 and TRBJ1-5 gives the whole variable domain SQTIHQWPATLVQPVGSPLSLECTVEGTSNPNLYWYRQAAGRGLQLLFYSVGIGQISSEVPQNLSASRPQDRQFILSSKKLLLSDSGFYLCAWSTKGPNSNQPQHFGDGTRLSIL.